The 9 T cell receptor beta chains reported below all come from one sample, sequenced in a study of blood T cell repertoires in COVID-19. Repertoires were generated with immunoSEQ multiplex PCR, while TCRdb's copy carries only in-frame clones and drops some. The sample gives roughly 41,000 clones, 85% to 90% of which show up once; 4.8% is in the top ten. Sample: peripheral blood. The source is a human donor in a cohort sampled during active COVID-19.

The V and J genes are TRBV27 and TRBJ1-1; no definite D call. The CDR3 extends over 13 amino acids. Germline CDR1 is MNHEY and CDR2 is SMNVEV (reference sequence). Trimming shortened V by 6 bases and J by 5 bases, and 13 bases separated the two germline ends. CDR3 bases: TGTGCCAGCAGGCGCCGAACGGAGACTGAAGCTTTCTTT. It yields the protein CASRRRTETEAFF.

The chain is built from TRBV25-1 and TRBJ2-3; perhaps TRBD1 as D (6 bases). V was clipped by 7 bases and J by 1 base, with 9 bases between them. The CDR3 length is 13 residues. From germline, CDR1 is MGHDK and CDR2 SYGVNS. The CDR3 here is CASNRVGTDTQYF. CDR3 DNA sequence: TGTGCCAGCAACAGGGTCGGCACAGATACGCAGTATTTT.

The chain joins TRBV15 to TRBJ1-2; 8 bases align to TRBD1. The CDR3 totals 14 residues. Germline loops: CDR1 LNHNV, CDR2 YYDKDF (reference sequence). J was trimmed by 1 base and V by 5 bases; bases with no gene match: 3. This chain's CDR3 is CATSFGQGNYGYTF. Here the CDR3 DNA reads TGTGCCACCAGCTTCGGACAGGGTAACTATGGCTACACCTTC.

CDR3 protein: CASSQWGGGETEAFF. The CDR3 bases are TGTGCCAGCAGCCAATGGGGGGGAGGCGAGACTGAAGCTTTCTTT. The chain joins TRBV3-1 (or the pseudogene TRBV3-2) to TRBJ1-1; D may be TRBD1 (5 bases). Germline V gene data show CDR1 as LGHDT and CDR2 as YNNKEL (reference sequence). V was trimmed by 2 bases and J by 5 bases, leaving 15 bases between them. The CDR3 spans 15 residues.

The chain couples TRBV18 to TRBJ2-1; tentatively, D is TRBD1 (6 bases). The V and J ends lost 8 bases and 7 bases respectively, with 30 bases between them. CDR1 is KGHSH and CDR2 is LQKENI in the germline V gene. The CDR3 consists of 18 residues. CDR3 nucleotides: TGTGCCAGCCGTCCGGGACAAGACTTTGGGCTAGAATGGAATGAGCAGTTCTTC. Amino acids: CASRPGQDFGLEWNEQFF.

The V and J genes are TRBV7-6 and TRBJ1-2, with 9 nucleotides matching TRBD1. The V gene end was trimmed by 1 base and the J gene end by 2 bases; junction bases not matched to a gene: 2. Germline V gene lookup returns CDR1 SGHVS and CDR2 FNYEAQ. The CDR3 is made up of 15 amino acids. Here the CDR3 DNA reads TGTGCCAGCAGCTTAGGGACAGGGGAGAACTATGGCTACACCTTC. Translating it yields CASSLGTGENYGYTF.

The V call is TRBV15, the J call TRBJ1-2; maybe TRBD1 (6 bases). With 3 bases removed from V and 5 bases from J, the gap between germline ends came to 13 bases. Germline V gives CDR1 LNHNV, CDR2 YYDKDF (reference sequence). The CDR3 runs to 14 residues. The CDR3 loop reads CATSSEGQLYGYTF. The CDR3, as DNA: TGTGCCACCAGCAGTGAAGGACAGCTTTATGGCTACACCTTC.

The V gene is TRBV7-8, the J gene TRBJ1-1, with 7 bases aligning to TRBD1. Per the germline V gene, CDR1 is SGHVS and CDR2 is FQNEAQ. With 4 bases clipped from V and 0 bases from J, the junction kept 11 bases outside the gene matches. This CDR3 contains 17 residues. The CDR3 DNA follows: TGTGCCAGCAGCTCCCGACCGGGACAGCGGGTGAACACTGAAGCTTTCTTT. It is translated as CASSSRPGQRVNTEAFF.

The rearrangement joins TRBV6-2 or TRBV6-3 to TRBJ1-1; TRBD1 matches 12 bases. Germline V gene sequence: CDR1 MNHEY, CDR2 SVGEGT. V shed 2 bases, J shed 0 bases, and the junction held 1 base outside the gene matches. The CDR3 has 16 amino acids. CDR3 residues: CASSYGTGGLNTEAFF. The CDR3 DNA is TGTGCCAGCAGTTACGGGACAGGGGGCTTGAACACTGAAGCTTTCTTT.